This T cell receptor (beta chain) was recovered during a study of shared clonotypes between healthy human individuals. Looking at the study overall: Every donor yielded three CD4 naive, three CD4 memory, two CD8 naive and one CD8 memory plate.

Original data processing: ImmunoSEQ only sent back junction sequences with no quality scores, so filtering was done differently. The assay was immunoSEQ multiplex PCR, and TCRdb's table has in-frame clones only and misses some. That table gives V, J and clone size, and the DNA gave D and trimming. Of some 500,000 clones in the sample, more than 95% are singletons; the top ten hold 0.05% to 0.08%. To note about this clone: Its antigen is still unknown. Other DNA variants within this sample encode the same CDR3.

Germline CDR1 MDHEN, CDR2 SYDVKM. V lost 2 bases to trimming and J lost 4 bases, with 6 bases between them. There are 12 residues in the CDR3. Points from the study as a whole: An expected dependence of interdonor clonotype sharing on sequencing depth was noted. It was only blood that was sampled, and tissue repertoires likely differ.

This receptor was taken from a woman between 25 and 40 years old in good health. V and J are TRBV28 and TRBJ2-7, with a weak D call TRBD2 (5 bases). Input material: naive CD4+ T cells sorted from blood. Subset reported: CD45RA+ positively selected. In nucleotides, the CDR3 is TGTGCCAGCAGTTTAGGCGGGTACGAGCAGTACTTC. Its translation is CASSLGGYEQYF.